The clone carrying this TCR beta chain was detected once. Its antigen is undetermined. Every patient experienced relapse after autologous stem cell transplantation, and brentuximab vedotin exposure varied. Patients' outcomes at their best amounted to complete response, partial response or progressive disease. The V end was cut by 4 bases, the J end by 7 bases, with 17 bases between. Per germline, CDR1 MNHEY and CDR2 SMNVEV (reference sequence). The CDR3 is 14 residues long. This sample was included in a study of PD-1 blockade in classical Hodgkin lymphoma. Overall study: The study gave patients nivolumab 3 mg/kg intravenously every 2 weeks. Study findings and constraints: Healthy donors reportedly exceeded newly diagnosed patients in baseline TCR diversity. Before treatment, complete responders showed about the same diversity as newly diagnosed patients.

This table comes from immunoSEQ multiplex PCR, and its TCRdb copy is limited to in-frame clones, with some not included. The profile shows about 110,000 clones, about 88% of them singletons. This sequence joins TRBV27 and TRBJ2-7; D may correspond to TRBD1 or TRBD2 (5 bases each). This sequence was found in a human donor with classical Hodgkin lymphoma. Sequenced material: peripheral blood mononuclear cells (PBMCs), taken before the second cycle of nivolumab. CDR3 sequence (DNA): TGTGCCAGCAGTTCAGGGACCCTATTAGGGGAGCAGTACTTC. Translated, it gives CASSSGTLLGEQYF.